A single sample gave rise to the 27 T cell receptor beta chains below, sequenced in a study of blood T cell repertoires in COVID-19. Produced via immunoSEQ multiplex PCR; TCRdb's table is partial and in-frame only. The table includes about 140,000 clones, 84% detected once. Sequenced input: PBMCs or T cells enriched from blood (not recorded which). These receptors came from a woman under 30 who had been exposed to COVID-19.

The chain is built from TRBV21-1 and TRBJ1-5. TRBV21-1 is a listed pseudogene. The CDR3 covers 16 residues. The CDR3 coding sequence is TGTGCCAGATTTATTCCGGGACCGGGGGTTAATCAGCCCCAGCATTTT. Translation: CARFIPGPGVNQPQHF.

This chain uses TRBV7-2 with TRBJ1-2; D gene unclear. Germline loops: CDR1 SGHTA, CDR2 FQGNSA. V shed 4 bases and J shed 2 bases, with 8 bases lying between them. The CDR3 covers 13 residues. CDR3 protein: CASSSSGNYGYTF. The CDR3 nucleotides are TGTGCCAGCAGCTCAAGCGGCAACTATGGCTACACCTTC.

The rearrangement links TRBV5-8 to TRBJ1-2; 9 nucleotides align to TRBD1. Germline V lookup: CDR1 SGHTS, CDR2 YDEGEE. The CDR3 totals 14 residues. The J segment lost 6 bases and the V segment lost 4 bases, leaving 7 bases of the junction unmatched. As DNA, the CDR3 is TGTGCCAGCAGCCATAGGACAGGGGTGAATGGCTACACCTTC. Its protein is CASSHRTGVNGYTF.

The V gene is TRBV4-1, the J gene TRBJ2-1; 7 nucleotides agree with TRBD2. The CDR3 runs to 17 residues. V was pared by 0 bases and J by 0 bases, with 5 bases of the junction left unmatched. The germline CDR1 and CDR2 sequences are MGHRA and YSYEKL. The CDR3 DNA follows: TGCGCCAGCAGCCAAGAGGGGGGGAGGGCCTCCTACAATGAGCAGTTCTTC. Translation gives CASSQEGGRASYNEQFF.

This clone was seen just once. This sequence joins TRBV21-1 and TRBJ1-3. TRBV21-1 is a pseudogene. The CDR3 has 16 amino acids. The CDR3 coding sequence is TGTGCCAGCAGACTTAAGGGGGGGTTCTCTGGAAACACCATATATTTT. This encodes CASRLKGGFSGNTIYF.

J is TRBJ1-2 and V is TRBV10-3; 9 bases are shared with TRBD1. Germline CDR1 ENHRY, CDR2 SYGVKD. V shed 10 bases and J 1 base; nucleotides not matched to a gene: 10. The CDR3 covers 15 residues. CDR3 region: CASVPGQGVNYGYTF. CDR3 sequence (DNA): TGTGCCAGTGTACCGGGACAGGGCGTTAACTATGGCTACACCTTC.

The CDR3 loop is CASSRLATGELFF. In DNA form, the CDR3 reads TGTGCCAGCAGCCGACTAGCGACCGGGGAGCTGTTTTTT. The chain employs TRBV7-6 and TRBJ2-2, with 8 bases aligning to TRBD2. V lost 5 bases to trimming and J lost 5 bases; unmatched junction nucleotides: 1. This CDR3 spans 13 amino acids. Germline V gene lookup returns CDR1 SGHVS and CDR2 FNYEAQ.

The genes are TRBV5-4 and TRBJ2-3; 9 nucleotides agree with TRBD1. V lost 1 base to trimming and J lost 3 bases; unmatched junction nucleotides: 3. The CDR3 covers 15 residues. Germline assignment: CDR1 SGHNT and CDR2 YYREEE (reference sequence). The CDR3 nucleotides are TGTGCCAGCAGCTTGCGGACAGGGGTAACAGATACGCAGTATTTT. This gives the protein CASSLRTGVTDTQYF.

CDR3 sequence (DNA): TGCAGCGTTGTCCCCATCGGACAGGGTCGGACTGAAGCTTTCTTT. Translating it yields CSVVPIGQGRTEAFF. This sequence joins TRBV29-1 and TRBJ1-1, with 8 bases identical to TRBD1. Germline CDR1 is SQVTM and CDR2 is ANQGSEA. CDR3 length: 15 residues. With V trimmed by 4 bases and J by 5 bases, 12 bases remained unmatched. Full variable domain (outside the CDR3, taken from reference TRBV29-1 and TRBJ1-1): SAVISQKPSRDICQRGTSLTIQCQVDSQVTMMFWYRQQPGQSLTLIATANQGSEATYESGFVIDKFPISRPNLTFSTLTVSNMSPEDSSIYLCSVVPIGQGRTEAFFGQGTRLTVV.

The CDR3 DNA reads as TGTGCCAGCAATTCCCCCGGGGGGGCTAGCGGGAGGGCCAATGAGCAGTTCTTC. Translated, it gives CASNSPGGASGRANEQFF. The chain links TRBV27 to TRBJ2-1, with 12 positions matching TRBD2. V trimming: 7 bases; J trimming: 6 bases; junction bases outside the gene matches: 16. Germline V CDR1 and CDR2: MNHEY, SMNVEV (reference sequence). The CDR3 is 18 residues long.

This chain joins TRBV9 and TRBJ1-3, with D possibly being TRBD1 (6 bases). The length of the CDR3 is 17 residues. The germline gives CDR1 SGDLS, CDR2 YYNGEE. With 4 bases removed from V and 1 base from J, the gap between germline ends came to 18 bases. CDR3 region: CASSRYRDGRSGNTIYF. CDR3 in DNA: TGTGCCAGCAGCCGTTACAGGGATGGAAGGTCTGGAAACACCATATATTTT.

This chain links TRBV6-5 with TRBJ2-2, with 8 bases fitting TRBD2. CDR1 and CDR2 from the germline V gene are MNHEY and SVGAGI. V was clipped by 6 bases and J by 5 bases; unmatched bases: 5. The CDR3 has 14 residues. For the CDR3, the DNA is TGTGCCAGCAGAGCGGGAGACAGGACCGGGGAGCTGTTTTTT. Its translation: CASRAGDRTGELFF.

V and J are TRBV27 and TRBJ2-7; 10 bases are shared with TRBD1. The germline gives CDR1 MNHEY, CDR2 SMNVEV (reference sequence). J lost 3 bases, V lost 3 bases, and 2 bases had no gene match. This CDR3 region has 14 residues. In nucleotides, the CDR3 is TGTGCCAGCAGTTTTAGGGACAGGGGCTACGAGCAGTACTTC. This gives the protein CASSFRDRGYEQYF.

This sequence joins TRBV7-6 and TRBJ2-7; 7 bases agree with TRBD1. J gave up 2 bases and V 4 bases, and 5 bases lay outside the gene matches. The germline V gene encodes CDR1 SGHVS and CDR2 FNYEAQ. The CDR3 covers 14 residues. Here the CDR3 reads CASSSTGQPYEQYF. CDR3 in DNA: TGTGCCAGCAGCTCGACGGGACAGCCCTACGAGCAGTACTTC. The full variable domain, in which reference TRBV7-6 and TRBJ2-7 provide the parts outside the CDR3, is GAGVSQSPRYKVTKRGQDVALRCDPISGHVSLYWYRQALGQGPEFLTYFNYEAQQDKSGLPNDRFSAERPEGSISTLTIQRTEQRDSAMYRCASSSTGQPYEQYFGPGTRLTVT.

The CDR3 sequence: CASSLEGLAGSALNNEQFF. CDR3 coding DNA: TGTGCCAGCAGCTTAGAGGGACTAGCGGGATCCGCTCTCAACAATGAGCAGTTCTTC. J is TRBJ2-1 and V is TRBV11-2; 13 bases fit TRBD2. CDR1 and CDR2 (germline): SGHAT, FQNNGV. V dropped 0 bases and J dropped 5; count of bases not matched to a gene: 10. The CDR3 sequence is 19 residues long. The full variable domain, completed using reference TRBV11-2 and TRBJ2-1, is EAGVAQSPRYKIIEKRQSVAFWCNPISGHATLYWYQQILGQGPKLLIQFQNNGVVDDSQLPKDRFSAERLKGVDSTLKIQPAKLEDSAVYLCASSLEGLAGSALNNEQFFGPGTRLTVL.

The chain carries TRBV7-9 and TRBJ1-3; D is ambiguous. V lost 1 base, J lost 4 bases, and 5 bases lay in between. CDR3 size: 13 residues. From germline, CDR1 is SEHNR and CDR2 FQNEAQ (reference sequence). CDR3 DNA: TGTGCCAGCAGCTTAGACAGAGGAAACACCATATATTTT. Its translation is CASSLDRGNTIYF.

A few counts support this clone. The chain has TRBV10-3 and TRBJ1-6; 8 nucleotides match TRBD1. Losses at the gene ends were 6 bases for V and 9 bases for J; bases not matched to a gene: 7. The CDR3 extends over 14 amino acids. The germline V gene has CDR1 ENHRY and CDR2 SYGVKD. The CDR3 bases are TGTGCCATCAGGGAAGCCACAGGGGGTTCACCCCTCCACTTT. Translation gives CAIREATGGSPLHF.

This chain uses TRBV3-1 (or the pseudogene TRBV3-2) with TRBJ1-6, with D uncertain. Germline V gene sequence: CDR1 LGHDT, CDR2 YNNKEL (reference sequence). V was shortened by 0 bases and J by 9 bases, with 9 bases between the two germline ends. The CDR3 is made up of 14 amino acids. The CDR3 coding sequence is TGTGCCAGCAGCCAAGAAGTGACGGGTTCACCCCTCCACTTT. Its protein product is CASSQEVTGSPLHF.

This sequence joins TRBV18 and TRBJ2-7; D is unresolved. Germline CDR1 reads KGHSH; CDR2 reads LQKENI. V dropped 5 bases and J dropped 4 bases, with 18 bases sitting between them. The CDR3 sequence is 15 residues long. The CDR3 is CASSTPGDPWYEQYF. The CDR3 DNA follows: TGTGCCAGCTCAACCCCAGGCGATCCTTGGTACGAGCAGTACTTC.

The rearrangement links TRBV3-1 (or the pseudogene TRBV3-2) to TRBJ2-6; 8 positions agree with TRBD1. V shed 6 bases, J shed 0 bases, and the junction held 4 bases outside the gene matches. The CDR3 length is 16 residues. CDR1 LGHDT and CDR2 YNNKEL come from the germline V gene (reference sequence). CDR3 DNA: TGTGCCAGCAGTACAGGGGGGTACTCTGGGGCCAACGTCCTGACTTTC. Amino acids: CASSTGGYSGANVLTF.

This sequence joins TRBV10-3 and TRBJ1-1; D not resolved. Trimming left V 10 bases short and J 5 bases short, with 11 bases between. Germline CDR1 reads ENHRY; CDR2 reads SYGVKD. The CDR3 length is 11 residues. As DNA, the CDR3 is TGTGCCACACTAAGGGAGACTGAAGCTTTCTTT. This translates into CATLRETEAFF.

The chain carries TRBV28 and TRBJ1-1, with D uncertain. The V end was cut by 4 bases, the J end by 5 bases, with 17 bases between. Germline V gene data show CDR1 as MDHEN and CDR2 as SYDVKM. CDR3 length equals 15 residues. This chain's CDR3 is CASSSPPPRWTEAFF. Written as DNA, the CDR3 is TGTGCCAGCAGTTCCCCTCCACCGCGGTGGACTGAAGCTTTCTTT.

The chain employs TRBV5-4 and TRBJ2-7; TRBD2 matches at 11 bases. V trimming: 1 base; J trimming: 2 bases; junction bases outside the gene matches: 5. The CDR3 covers 16 residues. Looked up from germline, CDR1 is SGHNT and CDR2 is YYREEE (reference sequence). This CDR3 reads CASSLQTSGIPYEQYF. The DNA for the CDR3 is TGTGCCAGCAGCTTGCAGACTAGCGGGATCCCCTACGAGCAGTACTTC.

This clone was seen just once. The rearrangement joins TRBV7-3 to TRBJ2-2, with D possibly being TRBD2 (5 bases). Germline loops: CDR1 SGHTA, CDR2 FQGTGA. The CDR3 loop spans 17 amino acids. Trimming stripped 5 bases from V and 0 bases from J, with 16 bases between. The CDR3 DNA sequence: TGTGCCAGCAGCGACTCCCTCGGAGGCCCGAACACCGGGGAGCTGTTTTTT. It yields the protein CASSDSLGGPNTGELFF.

The V call is TRBV4-2, the J call TRBJ1-4; D possibly corresponds to TRBD1 (6 bases). V lost 0 bases to trimming and J lost 4 bases, with 12 bases between them. The CDR3 has 16 residues. Germline V gene sequence: CDR1 LGHNA, CDR2 YNFKEQ. Here the CDR3 reads CASSQERQAINEKLFF. CDR3 sequence (DNA): TGTGCCAGCAGCCAAGAGCGACAGGCAATTAATGAAAAACTGTTTTTT.

The chain combines TRBV9 with TRBJ2-7, with 8 bases that match TRBD1. Trimming removed 4 bases from V and 5 bases from J; junction bases left unmatched: 8. From germline, CDR1 is SGDLS and CDR2 YYNGEE. This CDR3 has 14 residues. DNA for the CDR3: TGTGCCAGCAGCTCCAGGACAGGGACCCACGAGCAGTACTTC. Protein product: CASSSRTGTHEQYF. Variable domain in full (rest from reference TRBV9 and TRBJ2-7): DSGVTQTPKHLITATGQRVTLRCSPRSGDLSVYWYQQSLDQGLQFLIQYYNGEERAKGNILERFSAQQFPDLHSELNLSSLELGDSALYFCASSSRTGTHEQYFGPGTRLTVT.

There are a few counts of this clone. The CDR3 nucleotides read TGTGCCACCAGCAGAGAGGGTCCCAGGGATAATGAAAAACTGTTTTTT. This encodes CATSREGPRDNEKLFF. The V and J genes are TRBV15 and TRBJ1-4; a weak D match, TRBD1 (5 bases). The V end was cut by 0 bases, the J end by 4 bases, with 12 bases between. Germline loops: CDR1 LNHNV, CDR2 YYDKDF (reference sequence). The CDR3 contains 16 residues.